This is a list of T cell receptor beta chains from one sample in a study of CD8+ T cells in alopecia areata. The table came from immunoSEQ multiplex PCR; TCRdb's copy has only in-frame clones and leaves some out. The profile shows more than 200,000 clones, around two thirds of them singletons. The material was CD4+ T cells sorted from blood, obtained at week 0. These receptors came from a human donor with alopecia areata. Both conserved end residues are trimmed from each CDR3. Expanded clones get a size class; other rows say once, few or many, or leave the size out.

V gene	clone size	CDR3 protein
TRBV7-2	.	ASSLLDLSYEQY
TRBV29-1	.	SVEGGYT
TRBV11-2	.	ASSYDRNTEAF
TRBV5-6	.	ASSLRDNQPQH
TRBV5-1	.	ASSLGDRDVSPLH
TRBV18	.	ASSLDRGEETQY
TRBV29-1	.	SAGGGERNEQY
TRBV6-5	.	ASSETSYGYT
TRBV7-2	.	ASSRDTTDTQY
TRBV6-1	.	ASMKRVFYEQY
TRBV7-9	.	ASSFGQLSNSPLH
TRBV30	.	ACPFIGSNEKLF
TRBV10-3	.	AISPYRDETQY
TRBV10-3	few	AISEGKGGEQF
TRBV9	.	ASSVGASTDTQY